This T cell receptor beta chain was observed in a study of blood T cell repertoires in COVID-19. Study as a whole: In each case, the material was cDNA or gDNA derived from T cells, B-cell-depleted T cells, or PBMCs.

Generated by immunoSEQ multiplex PCR, the TCRdb table keeps only in-frame clones and is missing some. The data contain 200,000 to 250,000 clones, around four fifths of them seen just once; the ten biggest clones take up around 4.7%. Germline V lookup: CDR1 SEHNR, CDR2 FQNEAQ (reference sequence). The CDR3 has 15 residues. Trimming took 0 bases from V and 9 from J; bases not matched to a gene: 6. The source is a woman in her seventies with acute or convalescent COVID-19. This chain uses TRBV7-9 with TRBJ2-1, with TRBD2 identical over 9 bases. The sequencing sample was made of peripheral blood. DNA for the CDR3: TGTGCCAGCAGCTTAGCGCGGAGCGGGGGGACTGAGCAGTTCTTC. Its protein product is CASSLARSGGTEQFF. The full variable domain, rest sourced from reference TRBV7-9 and TRBJ2-1, is DTGVSQNPRHKITKRGQNVTFRCDPISEHNRLYWYRQTLGQGPEFLTYFQNEAQLEKSRLLSDRFSAERPKGSFSTLEIQRTEQGDSAMYLCASSLARSGGTEQFFGPGTRLTVL.